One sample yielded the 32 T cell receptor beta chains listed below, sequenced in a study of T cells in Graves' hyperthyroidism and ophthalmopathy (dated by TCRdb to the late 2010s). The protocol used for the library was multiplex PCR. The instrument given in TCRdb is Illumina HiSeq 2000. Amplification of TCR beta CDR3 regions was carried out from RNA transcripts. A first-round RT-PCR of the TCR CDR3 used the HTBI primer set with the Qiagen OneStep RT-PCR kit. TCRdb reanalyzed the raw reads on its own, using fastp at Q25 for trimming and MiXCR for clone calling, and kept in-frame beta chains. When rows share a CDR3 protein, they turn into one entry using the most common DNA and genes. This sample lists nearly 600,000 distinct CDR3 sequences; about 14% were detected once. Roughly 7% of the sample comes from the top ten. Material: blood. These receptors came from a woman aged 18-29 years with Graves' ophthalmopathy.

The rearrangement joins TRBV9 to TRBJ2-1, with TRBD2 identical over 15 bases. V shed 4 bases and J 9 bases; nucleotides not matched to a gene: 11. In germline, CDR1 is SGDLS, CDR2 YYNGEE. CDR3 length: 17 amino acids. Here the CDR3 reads CASSISSGLAGGGEQFF. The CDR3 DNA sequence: TGTGCCAGCAGCATCAGCTCAGGACTAGCGGGAGGGGGTGAGCAGTTCTTC. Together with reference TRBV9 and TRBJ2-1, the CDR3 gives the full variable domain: DSGVTQTPKHLITATGQRVTLRCSPRSGDLSVYWYQQSLDQGLQFLIQYYNGEERAKGNILERFSAQQFPDLHSELNLSSLELGDSALYFCASSISSGLAGGGEQFFGPGTRLTVL.

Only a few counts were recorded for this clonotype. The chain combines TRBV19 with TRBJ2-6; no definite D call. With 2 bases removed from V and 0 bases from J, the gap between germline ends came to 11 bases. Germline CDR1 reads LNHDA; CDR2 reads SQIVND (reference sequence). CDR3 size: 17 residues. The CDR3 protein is CASSISLRTSGANVLTF. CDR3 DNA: TGTGCCAGTAGTATATCCCTGAGGACCTCTGGGGCCAACGTCCTGACTTTC.

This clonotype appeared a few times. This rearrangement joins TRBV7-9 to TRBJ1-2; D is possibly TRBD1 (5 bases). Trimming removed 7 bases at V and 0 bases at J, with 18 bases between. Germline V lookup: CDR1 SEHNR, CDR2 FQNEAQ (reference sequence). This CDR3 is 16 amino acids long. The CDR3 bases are TGTGCCAGCACCACAGAGCGGACAACAACTAACTATGGCTACACCTTC. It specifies CASTTERTTTNYGYTF.

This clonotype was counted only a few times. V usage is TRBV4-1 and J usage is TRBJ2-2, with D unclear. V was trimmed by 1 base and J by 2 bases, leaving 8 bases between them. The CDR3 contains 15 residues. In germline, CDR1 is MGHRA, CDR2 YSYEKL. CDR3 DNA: TGCGCCAGCAGCCAAGTCCCAGCCAACACCGGGGAGCTGTTTTTT. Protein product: CASSQVPANTGELFF.

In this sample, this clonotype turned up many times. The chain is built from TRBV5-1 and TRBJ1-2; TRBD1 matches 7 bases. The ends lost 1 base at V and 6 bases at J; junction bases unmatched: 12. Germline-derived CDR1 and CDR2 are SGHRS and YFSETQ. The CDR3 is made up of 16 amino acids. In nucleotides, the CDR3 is TGCGCCAGCAGCTTGAAGCAGGGGGGGGTGATCGATGGCTACACCTTC. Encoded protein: CASSLKQGGVIDGYTF.

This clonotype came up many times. This CDR3 is CASSVQGNNQPQHF. DNA of the CDR3: TGTGCCAGCAGCGTACAGGGGAACAATCAGCCCCAGCATTTT. The V gene is TRBV12-3 or TRBV12-4, the J gene TRBJ1-5; 7 bases fit TRBD1. The CDR3 has 14 residues. Trimming at V came to 6 bases and at J to 3 bases, leaving 5 bases not matched to a gene.

CDR3: CSASLALGTRIHEQYF. The CDR3 DNA sequence: TGCAGTGCTAGTCTGGCCCTCGGGACTAGGATACACGAGCAGTACTTC. The chain links TRBV20-1 to TRBJ2-7, with 8 positions matching TRBD2. Germline trimming cut 3 bases from V and 5 bases from J; bases unmatched to any gene: 15. This CDR3 contains 16 residues. Germline V gene sequence: CDR1 DFQATT, CDR2 SNEGSKA (reference sequence).

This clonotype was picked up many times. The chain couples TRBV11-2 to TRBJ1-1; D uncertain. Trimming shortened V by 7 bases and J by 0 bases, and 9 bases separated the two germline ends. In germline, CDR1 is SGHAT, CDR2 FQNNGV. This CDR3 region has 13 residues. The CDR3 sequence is CASKQFMNTEAFF. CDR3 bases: TGTGCCAGCAAACAGTTTATGAACACTGAAGCTTTCTTT.

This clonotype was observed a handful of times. CDR3 region: CASSPGHSNSPLHF. The DNA for the CDR3 is TGTGCCAGCAGCCCGGGACATTCAAATTCACCCCTCCACTTT. V usage is TRBV13 and J usage is TRBJ1-6; the D gene is possibly TRBD1 (6 bases). V lost 5 bases and J lost 7, with 12 bases in between. This CDR3 has 14 residues. Germline V gene lookup returns CDR1 PRHDT and CDR2 FYEKMQ (reference sequence).

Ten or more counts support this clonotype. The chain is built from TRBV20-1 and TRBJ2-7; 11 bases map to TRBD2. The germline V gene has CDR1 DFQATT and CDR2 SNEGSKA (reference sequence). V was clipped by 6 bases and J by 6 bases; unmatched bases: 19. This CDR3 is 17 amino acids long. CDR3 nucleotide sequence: TGCAGTGCCGAGAGTACTAGCGGGAGAACAACCCTAGGCGAGCAGTACTTC. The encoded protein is CSAESTSGRTTLGEQYF.

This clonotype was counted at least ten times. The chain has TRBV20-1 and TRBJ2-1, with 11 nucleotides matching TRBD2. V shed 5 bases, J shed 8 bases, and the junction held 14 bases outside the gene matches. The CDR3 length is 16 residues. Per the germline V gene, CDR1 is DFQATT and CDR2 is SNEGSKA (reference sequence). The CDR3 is CSAAPTSGRIADEQFF. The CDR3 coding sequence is TGCAGTGCTGCCCCAACTAGCGGGAGAATTGCAGATGAGCAGTTCTTC.

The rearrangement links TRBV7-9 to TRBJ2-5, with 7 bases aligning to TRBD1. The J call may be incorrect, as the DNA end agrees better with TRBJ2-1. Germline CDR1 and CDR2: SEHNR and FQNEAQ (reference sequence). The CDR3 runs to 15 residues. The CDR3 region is CASSLARQGQKTQFF. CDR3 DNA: TGTGCCAGCAGCTTAGCGAGACAGGGACAGAAGACCCAGTTCTTC.

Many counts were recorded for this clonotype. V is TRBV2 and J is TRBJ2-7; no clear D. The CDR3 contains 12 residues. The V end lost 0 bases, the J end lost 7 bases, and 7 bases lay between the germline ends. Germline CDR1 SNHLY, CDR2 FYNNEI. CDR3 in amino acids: CASSEAAWEQYF. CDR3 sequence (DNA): TGTGCCAGCAGTGAAGCGGCTTGGGAGCAGTACTTC.

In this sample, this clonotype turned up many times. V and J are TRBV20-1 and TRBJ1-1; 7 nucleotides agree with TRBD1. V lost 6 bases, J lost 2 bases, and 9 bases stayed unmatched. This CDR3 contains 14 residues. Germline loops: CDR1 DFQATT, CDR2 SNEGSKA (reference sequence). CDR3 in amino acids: CSAAGTGVNTEAFF. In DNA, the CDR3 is TGCAGTGCGGCCGGAACAGGGGTCAACACTGAAGCTTTCTTT.

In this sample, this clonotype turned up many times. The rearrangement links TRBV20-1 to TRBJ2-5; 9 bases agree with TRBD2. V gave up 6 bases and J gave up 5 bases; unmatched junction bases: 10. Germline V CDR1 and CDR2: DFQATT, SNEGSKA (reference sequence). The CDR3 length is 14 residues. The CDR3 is CSAPTASGTETQYF. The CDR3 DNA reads TGCAGTGCCCCCACGGCTAGCGGGACGGAGACCCAGTACTTC.

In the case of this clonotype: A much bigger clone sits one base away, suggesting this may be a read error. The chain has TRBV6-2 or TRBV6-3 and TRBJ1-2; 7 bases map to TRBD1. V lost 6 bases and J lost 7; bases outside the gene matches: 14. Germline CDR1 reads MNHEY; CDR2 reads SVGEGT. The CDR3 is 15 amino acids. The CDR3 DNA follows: TGTGCCAGCAGAGGACAGGATCGGGCCTCTGGTGGCTACACCTTC. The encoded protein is CASRGQDRASGGYTF.

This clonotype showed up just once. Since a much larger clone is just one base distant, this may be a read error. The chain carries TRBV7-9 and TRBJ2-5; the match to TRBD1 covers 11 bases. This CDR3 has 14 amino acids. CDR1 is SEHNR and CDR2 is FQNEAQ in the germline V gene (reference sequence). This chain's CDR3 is CASRPDRGREIQYF. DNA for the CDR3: TGTGCCAGCAGACCGGACAGGGGGCGGGAGATCCAGTACTTC. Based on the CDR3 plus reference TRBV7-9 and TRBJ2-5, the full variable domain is DTGVSQNPRHKITKRGQNVTFRCDPISEHNRLYWYRQTLGQGPEFLTYFQNEAQLEKSRLLSDRFSAERPKGSFSTLEIQRTEQGDSAMYLCASRPDRGREIQYFGPGTRLLVL.

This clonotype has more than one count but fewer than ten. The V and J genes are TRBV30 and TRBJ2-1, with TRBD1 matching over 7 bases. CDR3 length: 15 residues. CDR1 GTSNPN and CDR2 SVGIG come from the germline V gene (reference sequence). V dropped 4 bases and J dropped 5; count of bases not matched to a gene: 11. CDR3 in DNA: TGTGCCTGGAACAGGGGAGAGGGAAAGGACAATGAGCAGTTCTTC. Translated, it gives CAWNRGEGKDNEQFF.

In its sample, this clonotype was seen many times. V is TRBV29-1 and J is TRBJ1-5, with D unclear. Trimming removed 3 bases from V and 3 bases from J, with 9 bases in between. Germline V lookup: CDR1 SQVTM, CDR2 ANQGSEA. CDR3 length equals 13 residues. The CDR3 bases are TGCAGCGTTGAGGAGCAGGCCAATCAGCCCCAGCATTTT. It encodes CSVEEQANQPQHF.

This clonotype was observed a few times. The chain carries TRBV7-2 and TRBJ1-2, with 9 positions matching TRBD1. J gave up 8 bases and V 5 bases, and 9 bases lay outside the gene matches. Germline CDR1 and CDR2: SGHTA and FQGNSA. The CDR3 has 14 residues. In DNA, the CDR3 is TGTGCCAGCAGCCACCGGGACAGGGTTGACGGCTACACCTTC. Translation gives CASSHRDRVDGYTF.

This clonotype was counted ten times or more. CDR3 residues: CTAEGGDHYEQYF. DNA for the CDR3: TGCACCGCAGAGGGGGGCGATCACTACGAGCAGTACTTC. The rearrangement joins TRBV20-1 to TRBJ2-7; tentatively, D is TRBD1 or TRBD2 (6 bases each). From germline, CDR1 is DFQATT and CDR2 SNEGSKA (reference sequence). This CDR3 spans 13 amino acids.

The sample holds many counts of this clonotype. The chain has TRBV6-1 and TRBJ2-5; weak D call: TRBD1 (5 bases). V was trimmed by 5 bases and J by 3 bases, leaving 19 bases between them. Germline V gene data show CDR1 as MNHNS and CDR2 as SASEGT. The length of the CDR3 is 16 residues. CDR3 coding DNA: TGTGCCAGCAGTTACAAAGTTGGTGGCAGGGAAGAGACCCAGTACTTC. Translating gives CASSYKVGGREETQYF.

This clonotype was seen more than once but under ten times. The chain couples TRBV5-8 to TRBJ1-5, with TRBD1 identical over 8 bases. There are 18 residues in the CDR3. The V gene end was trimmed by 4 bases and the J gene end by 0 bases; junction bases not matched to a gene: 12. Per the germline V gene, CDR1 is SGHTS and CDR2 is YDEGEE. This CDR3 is CASSPQGGTVNSNQPQHF. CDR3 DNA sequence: TGTGCCAGCAGCCCACAGGGGGGGACAGTAAATAGCAATCAGCCCCAGCATTTT.

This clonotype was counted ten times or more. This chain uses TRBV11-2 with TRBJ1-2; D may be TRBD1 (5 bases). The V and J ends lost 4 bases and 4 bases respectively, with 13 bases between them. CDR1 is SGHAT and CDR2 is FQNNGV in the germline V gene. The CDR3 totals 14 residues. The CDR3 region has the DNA TGTGCCAGCAGCTCGCAGGGAACGTCCTATGGCTACACCTTC. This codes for CASSSQGTSYGYTF.

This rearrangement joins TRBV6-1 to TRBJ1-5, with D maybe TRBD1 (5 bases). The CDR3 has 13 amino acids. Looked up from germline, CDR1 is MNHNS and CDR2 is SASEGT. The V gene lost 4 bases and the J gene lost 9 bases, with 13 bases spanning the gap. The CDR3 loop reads CASSAGPEGPQHF. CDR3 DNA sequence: TGTGCCAGCAGTGCGGGGCCGGAAGGGCCCCAGCATTTT.

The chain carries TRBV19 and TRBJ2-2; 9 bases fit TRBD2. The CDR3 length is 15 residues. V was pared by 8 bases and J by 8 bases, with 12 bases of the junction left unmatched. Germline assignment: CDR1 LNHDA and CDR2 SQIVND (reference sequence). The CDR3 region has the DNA TGTGCCAGTGAACTTAGCGGGAGAGGAGGGGGGGAGCTGTTTTTT. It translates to CASELSGRGGGELFF.

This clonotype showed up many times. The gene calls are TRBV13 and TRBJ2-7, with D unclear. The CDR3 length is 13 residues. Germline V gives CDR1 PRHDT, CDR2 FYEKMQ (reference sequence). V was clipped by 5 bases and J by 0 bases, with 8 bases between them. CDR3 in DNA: TGTGCCAGCAGCATAGCCGACTCCTACGAGCAGTACTTC. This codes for CASSIADSYEQYF.

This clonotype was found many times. The CDR3 reads CASSWGDRVTDTQYF. In DNA form, the CDR3 reads TGTGCCAGCAGCTGGGGGGACAGGGTTACAGATACGCAGTATTTT. J is TRBJ2-3 and V is TRBV28; 9 nucleotides line up with TRBD1. CDR3 length: 15 residues. In germline, CDR1 is MDHEN, CDR2 SYDVKM. After removal of 6 bases from V and 3 bases from J, the junction contained 7 bases not matched to a gene.

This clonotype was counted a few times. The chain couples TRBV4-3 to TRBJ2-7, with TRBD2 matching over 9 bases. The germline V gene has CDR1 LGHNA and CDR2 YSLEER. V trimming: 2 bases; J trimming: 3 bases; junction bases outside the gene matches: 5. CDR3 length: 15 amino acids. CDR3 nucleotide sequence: TGCGCCAGCAGCCAAAGTAATAGCGGGAGCTACGAGCAGTACTTC. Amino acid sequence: CASSQSNSGSYEQYF.

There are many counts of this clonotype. CDR3 bases: TGTGCCAGCAGCGATGGACAGGGCTATGGCTACACCTTC. Translating gives CASSDGQGYGYTF. This chain joins TRBV12-3 or TRBV12-4 and TRBJ1-2; 8 positions agree with TRBD1. The CDR3 spans 13 residues. The V gene end was trimmed by 6 bases and the J gene end by 4 bases; junction bases not matched to a gene: 4.

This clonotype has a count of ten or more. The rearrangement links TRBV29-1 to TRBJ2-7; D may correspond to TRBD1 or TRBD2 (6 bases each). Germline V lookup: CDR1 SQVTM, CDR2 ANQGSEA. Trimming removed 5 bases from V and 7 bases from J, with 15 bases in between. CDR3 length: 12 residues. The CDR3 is CSVFGGRGEQYF. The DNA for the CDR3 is TGCAGCGTTTTCGGGGGAAGGGGGGAGCAGTACTTC.

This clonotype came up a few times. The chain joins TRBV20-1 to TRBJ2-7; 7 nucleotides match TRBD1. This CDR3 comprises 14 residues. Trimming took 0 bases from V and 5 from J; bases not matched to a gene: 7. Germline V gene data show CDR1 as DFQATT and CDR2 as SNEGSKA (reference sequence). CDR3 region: CSARDVYTGDEQYF. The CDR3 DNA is TGCAGTGCTAGAGATGTATATACAGGGGACGAGCAGTACTTC.